These 27 T cell receptor beta chains originate from one sample sequenced in a study of HIV-infected children after antiretroviral therapy interruption. Treatment denoted: PENTA 11 planned treatment interruption arm or continuous ART arm. Unique molecular identifiers were included in an RNA-based 3' RACE TCR library. Each CDR3 protein is one row after TCRdb ran MiXCR on the 3' RACE reads. The sample holds tens of thousands of distinct CDR3 sequences, approximately 6.1% seen once. The sample consisted of CD45RA+ CD4+ T cells from PBMCs, pooled from several time points, taken from a donor given antiretroviral therapy, either interrupted or continuous. The subset denotes: naive CD4+ CD45RA+ CD45RO- T cells. These receptors all stem from a pool of human donors with HIV.

This clonotype was detected ten times or more. The chain joins TRBV28 to TRBJ2-2; D unresolved. V lost 7 bases and J lost 9, with 12 bases in between. The CDR3 has 12 amino acids. From germline, CDR1 is MDHEN and CDR2 SYDVKM. CDR3 coding DNA: TGTGCCAGCACCCTGAACCGTTGGGAGCTGTTTTTT. Translation gives CASTLNRWELFF.

This clonotype was detected ten times or more. The chain uses TRBV19 and TRBJ1-6; 7 nucleotides line up with TRBD1. The CDR3 is 14 amino acids. Germline V CDR1 and CDR2: LNHDA, SQIVND (reference sequence). The trim removed 5 bases at V and 5 bases at J, leaving 3 bases unmatched. The CDR3 DNA reads as TGTGCCAGTAGTCTGACAGGGAATAATTCACCCCTCCACTTT. Translation: CASSLTGNNSPLHF.

This clonotype was detected ten times or more. The chain has TRBV5-4 and TRBJ2-7; D call uncertain. The CDR3 runs 13 residues. With 2 bases removed from V and 5 bases from J, the gap between germline ends came to 11 bases. The germline V gene has CDR1 SGHNT and CDR2 YYREEE (reference sequence). The CDR3 loop reads CASSFSLVDEQYF. The CDR3 DNA reads as TGTGCCAGCAGCTTCAGTCTAGTGGACGAGCAGTACTTC.

This clonotype was recorded at least ten times. This rearrangement joins TRBV7-2 to TRBJ2-1; 7 bases fit TRBD1. V lost 0 bases and J lost 4; bases outside the gene matches: 6. CDR3 length equals 16 residues. Germline assignment: CDR1 SGHTA and CDR2 FQGNSA. The CDR3 spells CASSLATTGRYNEQFF. CDR3 nucleotides: TGTGCCAGCAGCTTAGCGACGACAGGGCGGTACAATGAGCAGTTCTTC.

By share, this clonotype ranks as medium-sized. The genes are TRBV18 and TRBJ2-7; D unresolved. Trimming removed 3 bases from V and 7 bases from J, with 10 bases in between. The CDR3 runs to 12 residues. Germline loops: CDR1 KGHSH, CDR2 LQKENI. DNA of the CDR3: TGTGCCAGCTCACCGGAAGCCCGGGAGCAGTACTTC. Protein sequence: CASSPEAREQYF.

This clonotype appeared many times. The V call is TRBV20-1, the J call TRBJ2-1, with D possibly matching TRBD1 (6 bases). The CDR3 loop spans 13 amino acids. Germline lookup yields CDR1 DFQATT and CDR2 SNEGSKA (reference sequence). Deletions cut 1 base from V and 2 bases from J, with 6 bases between. The CDR3 region has the DNA TGCAGTGCTAGAGCAGGGGCCTACAATGAGCAGTTCTTC. It is translated as CSARAGAYNEQFF.

This clonotype was picked up many times. V is TRBV18 and J is TRBJ2-7; D is uncertain. V dropped 1 base and J dropped 3 bases, with 13 bases sitting between them. The germline gives CDR1 KGHSH, CDR2 LQKENI. This CDR3 contains 15 residues. The CDR3 spells CASSPQALGVYEQYF. The CDR3 DNA is TGTGCCAGCTCACCACAAGCCCTGGGCGTCTACGAGCAGTACTTC.

Many counts were recorded for this clonotype. The CDR3 DNA reads TGCGCCAGCAGCTTCCCACAGGGTCAAGGAGATACGCAGTATTTT. Translation: CASSFPQGQGDTQYF. The J gene is TRBJ2-3, the V gene TRBV5-1, with D possibly TRBD1 on 6 matching bases. This CDR3 spans 15 amino acids. Trimming pared 2 bases from V and 5 bases from J, leaving 15 bases between. Germline V gene lookup returns CDR1 SGHRS and CDR2 YFSETQ.

The rearrangement joins TRBV20-1 to TRBJ2-3; no reliable D call. The CDR3 spans 13 residues. Germline-derived CDR1 and CDR2 are DFQATT and SNEGSKA (reference sequence). V was shortened by 4 bases and J by 2 bases, with 10 bases between the two germline ends. The CDR3 here is CSAMSGDTDTQYF. The CDR3 DNA reads TGCAGTGCTATGTCTGGGGACACAGATACGCAGTATTTT.

The table lists this clonotype with many counts. The chain combines TRBV9 with TRBJ2-7, with 7 bases matching TRBD1. J was trimmed by 2 bases and V by 0 bases; bases with no gene match: 5. The CDR3 spans 15 residues. In germline, CDR1 is SGDLS, CDR2 YYNGEE. For the CDR3, the DNA is TGTGCCAGCAGCGTAGCCGGGACAGAACCCTACGAGCAGTACTTC. It specifies CASSVAGTEPYEQYF. The variable domain in full, completed from reference TRBV9 and TRBJ2-7, reads DSGVTQTPKHLITATGQRVTLRCSPRSGDLSVYWYQQSLDQGLQFLIQYYNGEERAKGNILERFSAQQFPDLHSELNLSSLELGDSALYFCASSVAGTEPYEQYFGPGTRLTVT.

The table lists this clonotype with many counts. The germline gene is not matched at one end of the junction; a read error may be the cause. This sequence joins TRBV13 and TRBJ2-2; D remains ambiguous. Germline V gene sequence: CDR1 PRHDT, CDR2 FYEKMQ (reference sequence). The CDR3 covers 12 residues. Written as DNA, the CDR3 is TGTGCCAGCTCCCCGAACACCGGGCAGCTCTACTTT. Translation: CASSPNTGQLYF.

This clonotype was recorded a few times. V usage is TRBV6-5 and J usage is TRBJ2-1, with 9 bases fitting TRBD1. V gave up 6 bases and J gave up 8 bases; unmatched junction bases: 11. The CDR3 spans 15 residues. Germline lookup yields CDR1 MNHEY and CDR2 SVGAGI. This CDR3 is CASRTDRGVSDEQFF. CDR3 in DNA: TGTGCCAGCAGAACGGACAGGGGAGTGAGCGATGAGCAGTTCTTC.

This clonotype was seen repeatedly, ten times or more. V usage is TRBV6-2 or TRBV6-3 and J usage is TRBJ1-5; possible D gene TRBD1, 6 bases. The CDR3 totals 12 residues. The germline V gene encodes CDR1 MNHEY and CDR2 SVGEGT. V was trimmed by 5 bases and J by 5 bases, leaving 7 bases between them. CDR3 coding DNA: TGTGCCAGCAGTCGACAGGATCAGCCCCAGCATTTT. This sequence encodes CASSRQDQPQHF.

This clonotype was seen repeatedly, ten times or more. The gene calls are TRBV11-2 and TRBJ2-7; unclear D gene. The CDR3 is 17 residues long. Trimming pared 0 bases from V and 5 bases from J, leaving 20 bases between. Germline V gives CDR1 SGHAT, CDR2 FQNNGV. The CDR3 coding sequence is TGTGCCAGCAGCTTAGATCCCTTGGGTAGGCTATCGGACGAGCAGTACTTC. Its protein is CASSLDPLGRLSDEQYF.

Ten or more counts support this clonotype. The chain is built from TRBV18 and TRBJ2-4; TRBD2 is a possible D gene (7 bases). This CDR3 region has 13 residues. Between the trimmed V and J ends, which lost 4 bases and 9 bases, there was a span of 13 bases. Germline V gives CDR1 KGHSH, CDR2 LQKENI. This CDR3 reads CASSHEGGSIQYF. The DNA of the CDR3 is TGTGCCAGCTCACACGAGGGGGGGAGCATTCAGTACTTC.

In this sample, this clonotype turned up many times. The CDR3 here is CASSKSGTGLTEAFF. The CDR3 coding sequence is TGTGCCAGCAGTAAATCCGGGACAGGGTTGACTGAAGCTTTCTTT. The J gene is TRBJ1-1, the V gene TRBV6-5; 9 positions match TRBD1. The V gene end was trimmed by 5 bases and the J gene end by 5 bases; junction bases not matched to a gene: 9. The CDR3 sequence is 15 residues long. Germline CDR1 and CDR2: MNHEY and SVGAGI.

This clonotype was detected ten times or more. The CDR3 DNA reads TGTGCCACCAGCAGAGAACCCAGGGTTGCAGATACGCAGTATTTT. Protein product: CATSREPRVADTQYF. This sequence joins TRBV15 and TRBJ2-3; maybe TRBD1 (5 bases). Trimming removed 0 bases from V and 4 bases from J, with 11 bases in between. CDR3 size: 15 residues. Germline CDR1 LNHNV, CDR2 YYDKDF (reference sequence).

Ten or more counts support this clonotype. The V gene is TRBV27, the J gene TRBJ2-5; TRBD1 matches at 7 bases. Losses at the gene ends were 6 bases for V and 1 base for J; bases not matched to a gene: 5. This CDR3 spans 14 amino acids. Looked up from germline, CDR1 is MNHEY and CDR2 is SMNVEV (reference sequence). The CDR3 DNA is TGTGCCAGCAGATTACAGGGGCGCCAAGAGACCCAGTACTTC. Its translation: CASRLQGRQETQYF.

There are many counts of this clonotype. The chain couples TRBV7-9 to TRBJ1-1, with D maybe TRBD1 (5 bases). Germline-derived CDR1 and CDR2 are SEHNR and FQNEAQ (reference sequence). The CDR3 sequence is 14 residues long. The germline V and J ends were trimmed by 3 bases and 3 bases, with 11 bases remaining between them. The CDR3, as DNA: TGTGCCAGCAGCTTCCTCAGCAGGGACACTGAAGCTTTCTTT. As protein: CASSFLSRDTEAFF.

This clonotype was picked up many times. One end of the junction fails to match germline, which may point to a read error. The chain employs TRBV23-1 and TRBJ2-3; D ambiguous. TRBV23-1 is designated an ORF whose function remains uncertain. The CDR3 has 12 residues. The CDR3 DNA is TGCTCCAGCAGTCCGAGTGCAGAAACGCTGTATTTT. Translation gives CSSSPSAETLYF.

The chain is built from TRBV28 and TRBJ1-5, with 8 bases that match TRBD1. V gave up 5 bases and J gave up 16 bases; unmatched junction bases: 10. CDR1 and CDR2 (germline): MDHEN, SYDVKM. The CDR3 consists of 12 residues. The CDR3 loop is CASSARSDRVHF. CDR3 in DNA: TGTGCCAGCAGTGCCCGGTCGGACAGGGTACATTTT.

Ten or more counts support this clonotype. The genes are TRBV20-1 and TRBJ2-1, with no clear D. Trimming cost V 3 bases and J 11 bases, with 8 bases left between them. CDR1 DFQATT and CDR2 SNEGSKA come from the germline V gene (reference sequence). The length of the CDR3 is 10 residues. The DNA of the CDR3 is TGCAGTGCTAGTTACGCGCAGCAGTTCTTC. Translation: CSASYAQQFF.

This rearrangement joins TRBV6-6 to TRBJ1-2; D gene ambiguous. V shed 0 bases and J shed 3 bases, with 5 bases lying between them. The CDR3 extends over 13 amino acids. Germline lookup yields CDR1 MNHNY and CDR2 SVGAGI (reference sequence). DNA of the CDR3: TGTGCCAGCAGTTACTCCGAGGACTATGGCTACACCTTC. Protein sequence: CASSYSEDYGYTF.

By sample share, this clonotype is medium-sized. This rearrangement joins TRBV25-1 to TRBJ2-2; D remains ambiguous. From germline, CDR1 is MGHDK and CDR2 SYGVNS. The CDR3 has 11 residues. V dropped 5 bases and J dropped 3 bases, with 1 base sitting between them. The CDR3 here is CASSYTGELFF. The CDR3 region has the DNA TGTGCCAGCAGTTACACCGGGGAGCTGTTTTTT. The full variable domain, in which reference TRBV25-1 and TRBJ2-2 provide the parts outside the CDR3, is EADIYQTPRYLVIGTGKKITLECSQTMGHDKMYWYQQDPGMELHLIHYSYGVNSTEKGDLSSESTVSRIRTEHFPLTLESARPSHTSQYLCASSYTGELFFGEGSRLTVL.

V is TRBV6-5 and J is TRBJ1-5; D is undetermined. V was shortened by 2 bases and J by 5 bases, with 7 bases between the two germline ends. Looked up from germline, CDR1 is MNHEY and CDR2 is SVGAGI. This CDR3 region has 13 residues. As DNA, the CDR3 is TGTGCCAGCAGTTACCGGTCAGATCAGCCCCAGCATTTT. This sequence encodes CASSYRSDQPQHF.

This clonotype showed up many times. The chain combines TRBV10-1 with TRBJ2-1; TRBD2 agrees at 12 bases. Germline loops: CDR1 WNHNN, CDR2 SYGVQD (reference sequence). The CDR3 extends over 14 amino acids. Trimming at V came to 6 bases and at J to 9 bases, leaving 6 bases not matched to a gene. CDR3: CASSRLAGAGEQFF. For the CDR3, the DNA is TGCGCCAGCAGCAGACTAGCGGGAGCCGGTGAGCAGTTCTTC.

The CDR3 here is CASSVSDRKDTQYF. As DNA, the CDR3 is TGTGCCAGCAGCGTAAGTGACAGGAAAGATACGCAGTATTTT. The rearrangement links TRBV9 to TRBJ2-3; TRBD1 might be the D (6 bases). The CDR3 length is 14 residues. Germline V gene data show CDR1 as SGDLS and CDR2 as YYNGEE. V was cut by 1 base and J by 5 bases, with 11 bases left in between.